Included here is one T cell receptor beta chain sequence, with context. This receptor's antigen is unknown. No much larger clone exists at a distance of one base, and base qualities are not known. The data derive from a study of shared clonotypes between healthy human individuals (dated by TCRdb to the early 2020s). At the level of the whole study: A couple of women and a few men aged 18 to 49 years were included in the cohort. For each donor, three plates each were used for CD4 naive and CD4 memory, two plates were used for CD8 naive, and one plate was used for CD8 memory. To estimate repertoire size and how much clonotypes are shared between individuals, the study performed deep sequencing of blood TCR repertoires from a few healthy adults. To increase sequencing depth and limit assay-specific biases, TCR repertoire library preparation and sequencing were carried out by different laboratories using diverse techniques. Per donor, leukapheresis produced somewhere between about 0.9 and 9.5 billion PBMCs.

For CDR1 and CDR2, the germline V gene lists SGHRS and YFSETQ. The CDR3 measures 16 amino acids from cysteine to phenylalanine. Here the CDR3 DNA is all that survives: 48 bases in frame from base 1. A distance of 19 bases separates the germline ends of V and J, which lose 3 bases and 7 bases respectively. CD8 naive samples were obtained by positive selection for CCR7 among CD45RO-negative cells, yielding a CD45RA+CCR7+ population from which TemRA cells were excluded. The donors were healthy, HIV-negative adults with no recently reported acute infections or vaccinations. Every donor was a Caucasian adult living in Nashville, Tennessee, USA. Blood was collected by leukapheresis, and PBMCs were isolated by Ficoll-Histopaque density gradient centrifugation and then cryopreserved in liquid nitrogen vapor phase. Purity and quantity of every magnetically sorted T cell population were checked by analytical flow cytometry. Genomic DNA was isolated from each sorted fraction and quantified by UV absorbance on a Nanodrop 2000c.

Broader findings and caveats from the paper: Because the study included a small number of donors, the genetic and exposure-history diversity represented was limited. Pairwise subsampling led to the expectation that sequencing depth would affect the degree of clonotype sharing among donors. Higher generation probabilities were observed for clonotypes shared by all four sorted-subset donors than for non-shared clonotypes. Even with the large sequencing depth, rarefaction of the sorted-subset datasets indicated that sequencing was incomplete. Sampling was restricted to blood, and TCR repertoires in tissues likely differ from the TCR repertoires found in blood. Larger estimated clonotype richness was generally found for naive subsets than for memory subsets. About 5% of naive CD4, 3.5% of naive CD8, about 2.1% of memory CD4, and approximately 0.4% of memory CD8 clonotypes were shared across a handful of donors.

Using the deep immunoSEQ assay, TCR CDR3 regions were amplified from genomic DNA by multiplex PCR. Extracted genomic DNA from each cell subset was spread evenly across all wells of several immunoSEQ 96-well plates, with each plate serving as a replicate. For sorted subsets, approximately 190 ng of genomic DNA, equivalent to tens of thousands of T cell genomes, went into each replicate PCR. Purified libraries were quantified with a Qubit 3.0 fluorometer, sized on a Bioanalyzer 2100, and re-quantified with the KAPA Library Quantification kit. Every immunoSEQ 96-well plate was sequenced on a separate single-read 150-cycle Illumina NextSeq 550 flow cell. The paper's data handling went like this. Because only junctional sequences without quality scores were contained in the immunoSEQ output, filtering matching that applied to full-length reads could not be performed. To assign V/J genes and CDR3, sequences were annotated against IMGT germline references using PyIR, a Python wrapper for IgBLAST v1.9. Any read was removed if the V/J assignment was weak (E-value above 1e-6), the CDR3 was missing, or the read contained stop codons, out-of-frame junctions, or ambiguous translated residues. A V3J clonotype was defined by an identical inferred V gene, J gene, and CDR3 amino acid sequence. To compute the percentage overlap between repertoires, the number of shared unique clonotypes was divided by the size of the smaller repertoire. Repertoire richness was assessed with RTK rarefaction, the Chao1 estimator, and Recon v2.1 estimates of unobserved clonotypes. Generation probabilities for all TCRbeta clonotypes obtained by the gDNA method from four donors were computed using OLGA. What TCRdb holds here is the immuneACCESS table cut down to in-frame rearrangements. Part of the clones is not present; checked against another copy, under half of the missing clones reflect an unresolved V gene, and the others are unexplained. The V and J calls and clone size come from that table; D and trimming were worked out from the DNA. The sample includes approximately 1.9 million clones, with 85% to 95% observed a single time. The ten largest clones take up approximately 1.7% of the sample.

This receptor chain uses TRBV5-1 and TRBJ1-4; possibly the D gene is TRBD1, per 5 matching bases. The sequenced material came from naive CD8+ T cells from PBMCs. This specimen's cell subset or site label, per the study, means: CD45RA+CCR7+. The source is a man aged 18 to 29 in good health. Some clones in this sample may be carry-over from other donors' samples. The CDR3 loop reads CASSSGARDVSEKLFF. Read as DNA, the sequence is TGCGCCAGCAGCTCCGGGGCCCGGGATGTGAGTGAAAAACTGTTTTTT.